Below are 8 T cell receptor beta chains sequenced from a single sample in a study of patients and donors after allogeneic stem cell transplantation (dated by TCRdb to 2020 to 2022). The library was made by RT-PCR. Instrument on record: NextSeq 550. TCRdb cleaned the public reads at Q25 with fastp, built clones with MiXCR and kept in-frame beta chains. For every CDR3 protein sequence, its rows merge into one entry that carries the most common genes and DNA. This sample is represented by approximately 150,000 distinct CDR3 sequences; around 28% of them were singletons. Of the sample, around 3.2% is held by the ten largest clones. Sequenced input: blood, either unsorted or a sorted T cell fraction (not recorded which). The receptors originated from a human donor who was either an allogeneic HSCT recipient or a stem cell or donor lymphocyte infusion donor (not recorded which). It is not recorded whose cells these are; they may come from a transplant donor.

The genes are TRBV6-5 and TRBJ1-4; D is undetermined. V dropped 6 bases and J dropped 7 bases, with 18 bases sitting between them. Germline CDR1 MNHEY, CDR2 SVGAGI. This CDR3 is built from 15 residues. The CDR3 region is CASSPGGKRSEKLFF. The CDR3 nucleotides read TGTGCCAGCAGCCCCGGAGGGAAACGGTCTGAAAAACTGTTTTTT.

This clonotype was observed a handful of times. The chain uses TRBV13 and TRBJ1-1; D is undetermined. V was shortened by 0 bases and J by 1 base, with 9 bases between the two germline ends. Germline V CDR1 and CDR2: PRHDT, FYEKMQ (reference sequence). The CDR3 covers 15 residues. CDR3: CASSLGRTQNTEAFF. The CDR3 DNA follows: TGTGCCAGCAGCTTAGGCCGCACACAGAACACTGAAGCTTTCTTT.

This clonotype has at least ten counts. The chain links TRBV10-3 to TRBJ1-5; 7 nucleotides line up with TRBD1. V lost 6 bases, J lost 10 bases, and 12 bases stayed unmatched. The CDR3 consists of 14 residues. The germline gives CDR1 ENHRY, CDR2 SYGVKD. The CDR3 coding sequence is TGTGCCATCAGCGGACAGGAAGGGTGGAGACCCCAGCATTTT. It encodes CAISGQEGWRPQHF.

This clonotype has more than one count but fewer than ten. V and J are TRBV5-1 and TRBJ2-3, with unresolved D. V lost 0 bases to trimming and J lost 4 bases, with 6 bases between them. Germline V CDR1 and CDR2: SGHRS, YFSETQ. There are 13 residues in the CDR3. The CDR3 region is CASSLESPDTQYF. The CDR3 DNA follows: TGCGCCAGCAGCTTGGAGTCTCCAGATACGCAGTATTTT.

V is TRBV20-1 and J is TRBJ1-2; 7 bases map to TRBD1. This CDR3 is built from 15 residues. Germline V CDR1 and CDR2: DFQATT, SNEGSKA (reference sequence). V was clipped by 2 bases and J by 3 bases; unmatched bases: 9. CDR3 sequence: CSARPATQGDYGYTF. The CDR3, as DNA: TGCAGTGCTAGACCCGCGACCCAGGGGGACTATGGCTACACCTTC.

The genes are TRBV7-2 and TRBJ2-5, with D hard to call. Trimming shortened V by 5 bases and J by 5 bases, and 12 bases separated the two germline ends. Germline CDR1 and CDR2: SGHTA and FQGNSA. The CDR3 loop spans 13 amino acids. The CDR3 region has the DNA TGTGCCAGCAGCATCGTATTTGGGGAGACCCAGTACTTC. Its translation is CASSIVFGETQYF.

This clonotype was counted a few times. The chain carries TRBV21-1 and TRBJ1-3; TRBD1 is the table's D call, not checked against the DNA. TRBV21-1 is termed a pseudogene. The CDR3 is made up of 14 amino acids. CDR3 DNA sequence: TGTGCCAGCAGCAGACAGGAGAGGGGAAACACCATATATTTT. It is translated as CASSRQERGNTIYF.

This clonotype was counted between two and nine times. The chain employs TRBV12-3 or TRBV12-4 and TRBJ2-7; D could derive from TRBD1 or TRBD2 (5 bases each). The CDR3 runs to 13 residues. V was trimmed by 3 bases and J by 1 base, leaving 7 bases between them. The CDR3 loop is CASSFGGSYEQYF. DNA for the CDR3: TGTGCCAGCAGTTTTGGGGGATCCTACGAGCAGTACTTC.